The clone carrying this T cell receptor beta chain is medium-sized in the sample. This record belongs to a study of prognosis after radiotherapy for stage I lung cancer. Study as a whole: Subsequent to radiotherapy, distant metastatic disease emerged in several patients (median roughly seven months), whereas about 16 exhibited no significant progression.

Amplicons of TCR beta CDR3 were generated from genomic DNA by two-round multiplex PCR. Used in first-round PCR were primers specific to each TRBV and TRBJ gene. TCRdb fed the multiplex PCR reads into MiXCR, producing one record per CDR3 protein. Among about 30,000 distinct CDR3 sequences listed, about a third were seen once. The patient cohort was node-negative on CT and PET/CT, with no prior chemotherapy, radiotherapy or other malignancies. CDR1 and CDR2 (germline): MDHEN, SYDVKM. V lost 6 bases and J lost 2; bases outside the gene matches: 5. The CDR3 length is 15 residues. The sample here was PBMCs, taken before or after stereotactic body radiation therapy (not recorded which). J is TRBJ2-1 and V is TRBV28, with 9 nucleotides matching TRBD2. The clonotype was recovered from a donor aged 50 or older with non-small cell lung cancer. Here the CDR3 reads CASSGLASTYNEQFF. The CDR3 DNA is TGTGCCAGCAGCGGACTAGCGAGTACCTACAATGAGCAGTTCTTC.